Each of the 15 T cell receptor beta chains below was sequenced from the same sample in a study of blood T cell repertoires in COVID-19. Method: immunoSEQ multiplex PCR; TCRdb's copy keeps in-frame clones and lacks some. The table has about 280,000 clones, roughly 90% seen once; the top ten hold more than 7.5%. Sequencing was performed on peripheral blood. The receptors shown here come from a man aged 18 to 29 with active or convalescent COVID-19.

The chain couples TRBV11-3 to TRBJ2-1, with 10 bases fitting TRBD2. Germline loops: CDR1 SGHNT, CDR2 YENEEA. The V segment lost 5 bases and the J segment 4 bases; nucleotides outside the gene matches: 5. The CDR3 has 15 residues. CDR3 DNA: TGTGCCAGCAGCCGTCTAGCGGGGGCATACAATGAGCAGTTCTTC. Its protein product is CASSRLAGAYNEQFF.

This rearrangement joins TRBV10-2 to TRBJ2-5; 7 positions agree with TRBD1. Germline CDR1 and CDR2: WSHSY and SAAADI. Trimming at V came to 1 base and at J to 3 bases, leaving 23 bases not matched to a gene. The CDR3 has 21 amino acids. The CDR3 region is CASSEWEIRDSTNLIKETQYF. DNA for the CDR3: TGCGCCAGCAGTGAGTGGGAGATCCGGGACAGCACTAACTTAATCAAAGAGACCCAGTACTTC.

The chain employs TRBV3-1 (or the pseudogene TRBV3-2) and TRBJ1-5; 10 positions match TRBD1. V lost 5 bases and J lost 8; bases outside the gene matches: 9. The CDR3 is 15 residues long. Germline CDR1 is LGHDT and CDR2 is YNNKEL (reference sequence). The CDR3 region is CASSDIPGQGKPQHF. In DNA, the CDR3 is TGTGCCAGCAGCGACATTCCGGGACAGGGGAAGCCCCAGCATTTT.

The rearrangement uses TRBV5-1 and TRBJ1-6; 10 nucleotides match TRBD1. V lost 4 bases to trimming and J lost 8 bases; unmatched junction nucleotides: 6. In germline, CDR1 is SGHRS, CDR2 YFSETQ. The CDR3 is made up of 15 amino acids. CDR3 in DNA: TGCGCCAGCAGCCTACGGACAGGGGGAGATTCACCCCTCCACTTT. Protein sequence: CASSLRTGGDSPLHF.

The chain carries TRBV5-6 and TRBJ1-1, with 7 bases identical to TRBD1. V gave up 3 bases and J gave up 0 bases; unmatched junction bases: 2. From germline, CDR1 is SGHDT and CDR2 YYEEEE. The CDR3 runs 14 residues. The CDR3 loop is CASSWGQLNTEAFF. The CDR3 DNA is TGTGCCAGCAGCTGGGGACAGTTGAACACTGAAGCTTTCTTT. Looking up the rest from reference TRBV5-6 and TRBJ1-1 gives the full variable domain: DAGVTQSPTHLIKTRGQQVTLRCSPKSGHDTVSWYQQALGQGPQFIFQYYEEEERQRGNFPDRFSGHQFPNYSSELNVNALLLGDSALYLCASSWGQLNTEAFFGQGTRLTVV.

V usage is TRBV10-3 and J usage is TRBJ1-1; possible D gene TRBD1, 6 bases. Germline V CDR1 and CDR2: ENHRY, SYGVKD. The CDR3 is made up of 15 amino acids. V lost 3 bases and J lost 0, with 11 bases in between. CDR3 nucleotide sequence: TGTGCCATCAGTGACGAGGGACACCTGAACACTGAAGCTTTCTTT. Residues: CAISDEGHLNTEAFF.

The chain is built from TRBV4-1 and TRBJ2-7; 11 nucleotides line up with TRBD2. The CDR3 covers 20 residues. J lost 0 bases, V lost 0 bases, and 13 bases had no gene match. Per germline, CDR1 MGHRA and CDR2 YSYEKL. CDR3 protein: CASSQDRPSGGPVSSYEQYF. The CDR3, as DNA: TGCGCCAGCAGCCAAGATAGGCCTAGCGGGGGGCCAGTCAGCTCCTACGAGCAGTACTTC.

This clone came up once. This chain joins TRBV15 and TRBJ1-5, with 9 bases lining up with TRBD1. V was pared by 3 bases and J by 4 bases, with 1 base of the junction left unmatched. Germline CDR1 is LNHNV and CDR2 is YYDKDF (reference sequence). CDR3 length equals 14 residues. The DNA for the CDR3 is TGTGCCACCAGCAGGACAGGGGGGAATCAGCCCCAGCATTTT. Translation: CATSRTGGNQPQHF.

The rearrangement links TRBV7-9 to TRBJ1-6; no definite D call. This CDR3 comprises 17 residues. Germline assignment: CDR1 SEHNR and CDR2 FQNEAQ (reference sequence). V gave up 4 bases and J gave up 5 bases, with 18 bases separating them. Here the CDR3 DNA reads TGTGCCAGCAGCTCCACCCCAGGCGGGGTGGATAATTCACCCCTCCACTTT. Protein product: CASSSTPGGVDNSPLHF. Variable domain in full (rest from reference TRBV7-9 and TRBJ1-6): DTGVSQNPRHKITKRGQNVTFRCDPISEHNRLYWYRQTLGQGPEFLTYFQNEAQLEKSRLLSDRFSAERPKGSFSTLEIQRTEQGDSAMYLCASSSTPGGVDNSPLHFGNGTRLTVT.

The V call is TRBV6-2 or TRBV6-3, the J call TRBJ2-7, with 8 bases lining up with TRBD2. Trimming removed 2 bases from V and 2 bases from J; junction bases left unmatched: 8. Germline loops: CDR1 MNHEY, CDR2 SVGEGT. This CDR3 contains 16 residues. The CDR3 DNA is TGTGCCAGCAGTTACCTACCCGGGAGGGCTGCCTACGAGCAGTACTTC. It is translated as CASSYLPGRAAYEQYF.

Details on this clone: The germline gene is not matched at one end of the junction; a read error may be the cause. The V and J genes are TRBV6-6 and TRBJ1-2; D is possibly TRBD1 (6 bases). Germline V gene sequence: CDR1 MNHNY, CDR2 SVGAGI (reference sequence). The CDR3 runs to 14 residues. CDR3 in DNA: TGTGCCAGCAGTTCCCGGGACAAGCGGCTAGGCCATAACTTC. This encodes CASSSRDKRLGHNF.

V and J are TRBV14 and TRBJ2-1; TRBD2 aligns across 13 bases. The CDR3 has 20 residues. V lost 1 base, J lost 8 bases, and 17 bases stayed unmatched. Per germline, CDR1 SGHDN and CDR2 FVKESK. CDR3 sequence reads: CASSQGRAWTSGGDRDEQFF. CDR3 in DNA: TGTGCCAGCAGCCAAGGAAGGGCGTGGACTAGCGGGGGTGATAGAGATGAGCAGTTCTTC.

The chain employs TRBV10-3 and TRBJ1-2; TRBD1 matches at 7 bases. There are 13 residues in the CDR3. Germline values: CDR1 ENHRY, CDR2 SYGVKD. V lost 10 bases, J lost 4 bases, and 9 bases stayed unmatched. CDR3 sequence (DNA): TGTGCCACGCGGACAGGCCTCCTCTATGGCTACACCTTC. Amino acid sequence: CATRTGLLYGYTF.

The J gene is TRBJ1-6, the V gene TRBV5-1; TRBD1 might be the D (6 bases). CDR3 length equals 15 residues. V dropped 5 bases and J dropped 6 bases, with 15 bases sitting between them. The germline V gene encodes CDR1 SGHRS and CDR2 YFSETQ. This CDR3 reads CASSLGQRLNSPLHF. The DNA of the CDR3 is TGCGCCAGCAGTTTAGGACAGAGGCTTAATTCACCCCTCCACTTT.

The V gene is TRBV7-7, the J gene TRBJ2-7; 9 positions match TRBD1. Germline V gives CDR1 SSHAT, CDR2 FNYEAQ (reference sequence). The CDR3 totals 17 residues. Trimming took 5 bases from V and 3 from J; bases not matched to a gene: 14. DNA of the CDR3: TGTGCCAGCAGCACTAGCCACAGGGGGCCTCTTTTCTACGAGCAGTACTTC. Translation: CASSTSHRGPLFYEQYF.